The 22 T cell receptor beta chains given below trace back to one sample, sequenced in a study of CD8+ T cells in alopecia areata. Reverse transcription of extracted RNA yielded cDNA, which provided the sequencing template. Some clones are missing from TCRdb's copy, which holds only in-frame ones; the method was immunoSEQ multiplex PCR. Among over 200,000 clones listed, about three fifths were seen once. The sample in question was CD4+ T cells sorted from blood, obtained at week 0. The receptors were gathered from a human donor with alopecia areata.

CDR3 sequence reads: CASSGEYEQYF. CDR3 bases: TGTGCCAGCAGTGGGGAATACGAGCAGTACTTC. This chain connects TRBV6-5 to TRBJ2-7; D call uncertain. Between the trimmed V and J ends, which lost 5 bases and 4 bases, there was a span of 6 bases. This CDR3 comprises 11 residues. Per germline, CDR1 MNHEY and CDR2 SVGAGI.

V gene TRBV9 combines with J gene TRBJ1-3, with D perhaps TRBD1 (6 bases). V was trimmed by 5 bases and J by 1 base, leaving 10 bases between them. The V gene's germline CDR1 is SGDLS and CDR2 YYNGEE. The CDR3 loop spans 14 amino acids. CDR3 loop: CASSLGQSGNTIYF. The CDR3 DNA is TGTGCCAGCAGTCTCGGACAGTCTGGAAACACCATATATTTT.

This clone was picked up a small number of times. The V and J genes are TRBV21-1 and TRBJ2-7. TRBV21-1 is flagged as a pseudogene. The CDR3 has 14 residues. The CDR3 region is CASSKEALFYEQYF. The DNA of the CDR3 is TGTGCCAGCAGCAAAGAGGCCCTATTCTACGAGCAGTACTTC.

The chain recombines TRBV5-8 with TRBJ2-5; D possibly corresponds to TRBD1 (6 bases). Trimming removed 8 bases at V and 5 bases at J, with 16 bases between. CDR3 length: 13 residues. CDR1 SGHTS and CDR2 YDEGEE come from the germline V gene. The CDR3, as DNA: TGTGCCAGTACACAGGGCACGGGGGAGACCCAGTACTTC. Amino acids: CASTQGTGETQYF.

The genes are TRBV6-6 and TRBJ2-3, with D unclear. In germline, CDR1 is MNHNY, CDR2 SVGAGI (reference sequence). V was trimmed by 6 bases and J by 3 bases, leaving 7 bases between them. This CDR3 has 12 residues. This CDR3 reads CASSIKTDTQYF. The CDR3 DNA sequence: TGTGCCAGCAGCATTAAAACAGATACGCAGTATTTT.

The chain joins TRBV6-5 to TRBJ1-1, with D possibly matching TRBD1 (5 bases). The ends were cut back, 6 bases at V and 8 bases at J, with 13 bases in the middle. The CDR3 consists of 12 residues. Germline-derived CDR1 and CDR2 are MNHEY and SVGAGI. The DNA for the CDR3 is TGTGCCAGCAGCCACCGGGACTTAGAAGCTTTCTTT. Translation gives CASSHRDLEAFF.

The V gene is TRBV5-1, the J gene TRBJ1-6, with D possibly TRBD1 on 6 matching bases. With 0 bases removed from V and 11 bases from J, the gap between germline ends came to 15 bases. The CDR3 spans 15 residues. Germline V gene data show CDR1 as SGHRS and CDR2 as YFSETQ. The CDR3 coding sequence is TGCGCCAGCAGCTTGGAAGGAGGGGGAGCGACACCCCTCCACTTT. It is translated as CASSLEGGGATPLHF.

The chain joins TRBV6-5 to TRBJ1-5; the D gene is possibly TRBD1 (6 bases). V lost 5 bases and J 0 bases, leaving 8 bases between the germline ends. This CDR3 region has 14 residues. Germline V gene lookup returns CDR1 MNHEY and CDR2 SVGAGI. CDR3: CASSRTDSNQPQHF. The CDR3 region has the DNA TGTGCCAGCAGTCGGACAGATAGCAATCAGCCCCAGCATTTT.

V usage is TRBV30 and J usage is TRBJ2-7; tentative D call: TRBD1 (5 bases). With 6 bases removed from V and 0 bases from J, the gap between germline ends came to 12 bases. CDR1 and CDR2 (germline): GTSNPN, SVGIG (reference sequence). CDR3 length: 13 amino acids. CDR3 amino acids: CACSGLGSYEQYF. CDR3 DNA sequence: TGTGCCTGCTCAGGGTTGGGCTCCTACGAGCAGTACTTC.

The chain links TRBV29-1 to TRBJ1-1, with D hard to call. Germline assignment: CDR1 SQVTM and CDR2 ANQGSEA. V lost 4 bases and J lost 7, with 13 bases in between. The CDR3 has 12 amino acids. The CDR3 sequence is CSVVWGYGEAFF. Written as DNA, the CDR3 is TGCAGCGTTGTTTGGGGATATGGTGAAGCTTTCTTT.

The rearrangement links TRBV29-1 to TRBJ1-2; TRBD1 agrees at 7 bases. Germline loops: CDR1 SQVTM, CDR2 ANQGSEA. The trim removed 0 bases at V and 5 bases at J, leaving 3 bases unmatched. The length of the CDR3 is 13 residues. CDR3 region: CSVEEGQAYGYTF. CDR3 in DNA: TGCAGCGTTGAAGAAGGACAGGCGTATGGCTACACCTTC.

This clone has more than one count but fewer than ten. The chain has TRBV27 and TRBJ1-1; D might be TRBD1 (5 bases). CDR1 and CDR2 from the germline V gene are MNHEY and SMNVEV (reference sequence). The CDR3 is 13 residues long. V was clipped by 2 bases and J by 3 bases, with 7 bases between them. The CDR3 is CASSLTGDTEAFF. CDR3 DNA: TGTGCCAGCAGTTTAACGGGGGACACTGAAGCTTTCTTT.

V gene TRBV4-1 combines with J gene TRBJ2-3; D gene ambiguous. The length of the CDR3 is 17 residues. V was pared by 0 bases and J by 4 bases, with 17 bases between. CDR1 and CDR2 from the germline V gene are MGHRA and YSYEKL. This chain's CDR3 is CASSQDVHSSGPDTQYF. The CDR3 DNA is TGCGCCAGCAGCCAAGATGTTCATAGTTCCGGTCCAGATACGCAGTATTTT.

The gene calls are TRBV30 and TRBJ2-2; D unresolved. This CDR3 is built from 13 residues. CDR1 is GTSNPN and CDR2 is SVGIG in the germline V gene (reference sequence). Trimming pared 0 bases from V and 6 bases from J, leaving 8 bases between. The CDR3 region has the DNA TGTGCCTGGAGTGTGACTCATGCCGGGGAGCTGTTTTTT. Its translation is CAWSVTHAGELFF.

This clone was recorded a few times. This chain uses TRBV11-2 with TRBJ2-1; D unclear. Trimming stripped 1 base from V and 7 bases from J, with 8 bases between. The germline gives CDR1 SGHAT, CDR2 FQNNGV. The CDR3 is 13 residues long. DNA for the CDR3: TGTGCCAGCAGCTTAGGTCACGGGAATGAGCAGTTCTTC. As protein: CASSLGHGNEQFF.

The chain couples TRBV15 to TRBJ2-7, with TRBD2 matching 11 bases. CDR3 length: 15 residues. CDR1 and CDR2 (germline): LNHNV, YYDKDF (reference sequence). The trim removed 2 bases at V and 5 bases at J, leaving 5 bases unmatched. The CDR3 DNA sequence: TGTGCCACCAGCAGACTAGCGGGAGGTCTTGACGAGCAGTACTTC. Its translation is CATSRLAGGLDEQYF.

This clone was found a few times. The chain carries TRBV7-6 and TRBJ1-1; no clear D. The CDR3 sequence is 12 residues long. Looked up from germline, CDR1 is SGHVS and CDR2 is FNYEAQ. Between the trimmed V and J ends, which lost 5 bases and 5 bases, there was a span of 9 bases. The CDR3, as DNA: TGTGCCAGCAGCGCCTTGGGAACTGAAGCTTTCTTT. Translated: CASSALGTEAFF.

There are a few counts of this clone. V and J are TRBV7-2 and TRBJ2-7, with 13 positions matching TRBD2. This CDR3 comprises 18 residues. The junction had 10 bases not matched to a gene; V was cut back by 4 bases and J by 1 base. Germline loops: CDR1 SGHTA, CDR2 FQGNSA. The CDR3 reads CASSSPSLAGGGSYEQYF. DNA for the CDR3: TGTGCCAGCAGCTCCCCCTCACTAGCGGGGGGGGGTTCCTACGAGCAGTACTTC.

The DNA of the CDR3 is TGTGCCAGCAGCGTTTCAGGGGATAGGGAAGAAAAACTGTTTTTT. Protein: CASSVSGDREEKLFF. The chain employs TRBV9 and TRBJ1-4, with D possibly matching TRBD1 (6 bases). The CDR3 extends over 15 amino acids. Trimming stripped 2 bases from V and 8 bases from J, with 16 bases between. The germline V gene has CDR1 SGDLS and CDR2 YYNGEE.

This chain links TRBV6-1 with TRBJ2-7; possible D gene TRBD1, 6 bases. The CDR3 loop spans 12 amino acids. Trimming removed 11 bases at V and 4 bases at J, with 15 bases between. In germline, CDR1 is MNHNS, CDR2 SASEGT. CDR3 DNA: TGTGCCGTTACAGGGATGACATACGAGCAGTACTTC. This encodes CAVTGMTYEQYF.

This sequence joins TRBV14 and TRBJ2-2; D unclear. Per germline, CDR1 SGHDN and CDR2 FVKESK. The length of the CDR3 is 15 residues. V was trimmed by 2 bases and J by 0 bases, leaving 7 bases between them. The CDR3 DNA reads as TGTGCCAGCAGCCAACAGCTAGCGAACACCGGGGAGCTGTTTTTT. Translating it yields CASSQQLANTGELFF.

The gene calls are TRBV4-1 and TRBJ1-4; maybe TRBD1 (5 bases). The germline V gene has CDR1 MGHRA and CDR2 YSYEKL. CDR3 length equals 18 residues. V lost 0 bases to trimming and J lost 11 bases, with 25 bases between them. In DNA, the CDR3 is TGCGCCAGCAGCCAAGACCCCGTGGGACGAATAATGAAGGGGAAACTGTTTTTT. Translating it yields CASSQDPVGRIMKGKLFF.